The rows below give T cell receptor beta chains drawn from one sample of a study of blood T cell repertoires in COVID-19. Measured with immunoSEQ multiplex PCR; TCRdb has only the in-frame clones, and not every one. The table has roughly 250,000 clones, approximately 89% seen once. Sequenced sample: PBMCs or T cells enriched from blood (not recorded which). Receptor source: a woman in her thirties or forties with acute COVID-19. Both conserved end residues are part of each CDR3. The order of the fields is J gene, V gene, D gene, clone size, CDR3 protein, CDR3 DNA. D genes are given only for firm matches. Size tells how often a clone was seen (once, few, many) or the class of an expanded clone, and some rows leave it out.

TRBJ1-1 TRBV11-2 . once CASSLVSEAFF TGTGCCAGCAGCTTGGTGAGCGAAGCTTTCTTT
TRBJ2-3 TRBV25-1 TRBD2 . CASSLTSGRADTQYF TGTGCCAGCAGCCTGACTAGCGGAAGAGCGGATACGCAGTATTTT
TRBJ1-5 TRBV7-6 . . CASSLAYLPGQPQHF TGTGCCAGCAGCTTAGCGTACCTTCCGGGACAGCCCCAGCATTTT
TRBJ2-4 TRBV3-1/TRBV3-2 . . CASSHWQNIQYF TGTGCCAGCAGCCACTGGCAAAACATTCAGTACTTC
TRBJ1-5 TRBV27 . few CASARQDSNQPQHF TGTGCCAGCGCAAGACAAGATAGCAATCAGCCCCAGCATTTT
TRBJ1-2 TRBV5-1 TRBD1 . CASSSDRVTGYTF TGCGCCAGCAGCTCGGACAGGGTGACCGGCTACACCTTC
TRBJ2-1 TRBV9 TRBD2 . CASSDSIAGGIPNEQFF TGTGCCAGCAGCGACTCCATAGCGGGAGGAATTCCCAATGAGCAGTTCTTC
TRBJ2-5 TRBV3-1/TRBV3-2 TRBD2 . CASSQDPAGGQETQYF TGTGCCAGCAGCCAAGATCCAGCGGGGGGACAAGAGACCCAGTACTTC
TRBJ1-6 TRBV21-1 . . CASSKVKAGKESPLHF TGTGCCAGCAGCAAAGTTAAGGCAGGGAAAGAATCACCCCTCCACTTT
TRBJ1-1 TRBV6-5 TRBD1 once CASSLDREREEAFF TGTGCCAGCAGTTTGGACAGGGAGAGAGAAGAAGCTTTCTTT
TRBJ1-6 TRBV27 TRBD1 . CASSERQGRTLHF TGTGCCAGCAGTGAAAGACAGGGTCGTACCCTCCACTTT
TRBJ1-2 TRBV10-3 TRBD1 . CAISEADRLYGYTF TGTGCCATCAGTGAGGCGGACAGGCTATATGGCTACACCTTC
TRBJ2-1 TRBV10-1 TRBD2 . CASSESGGYNEQFF TGCGCCAGCAGTGAAAGCGGGGGGTACAATGAGCAGTTCTTC
TRBJ2-3 TRBV24-1 . few CATSDAGVVFDTDTQYF TGTGCCACCAGTGATGCAGGGGTAGTGTTTGACACAGATACGCAGTATTTT
TRBJ2-1 TRBV3-1/TRBV3-2 TRBD1 few CASSQDSTGANEQFF TGTGCCAGCAGCCAAGATAGTACAGGGGCCAATGAGCAGTTCTTC
TRBJ1-1 TRBV19 . . CASTYSGDFLVDTEAFF TGTGCCAGTACTTATAGTGGGGACTTTCTCGTAGACACTGAAGCTTTCTTT
TRBJ2-5 TRBV13 TRBD2 . CASSFVAGMVKTQYF TGTGCCAGCAGCTTTGTAGCGGGAATGGTAAAGACCCAGTACTTC
TRBJ1-1 TRBV6-5 . . CASSLDRNTEAFF TGTGCCAGCAGCCTGGACAGGAACACTGAAGCTTTCTTT
TRBJ2-7 TRBV19 TRBD2 . CASKVAAGRFYEQYF TGTGCCAGTAAGGTCGCAGCGGGGAGGTTCTACGAGCAGTACTTC
TRBJ1-1 TRBV2 . . CASSEEGGGLGEAFF TGTGCCAGCAGTGAAGAAGGAGGCGGCCTAGGTGAAGCTTTCTTT
TRBJ2-5 TRBV5-1 . . CASSFGIQETQYF TGCGCCAGCAGCTTCGGGATACAAGAGACCCAGTACTTC
TRBJ2-7 TRBV5-4 TRBD2 . CASSGGTSGPRPMVKQYF TGTGCCAGCAGCGGGGGGACTAGCGGGCCCCGACCAATGGTTAAGCAGTACTTC
TRBJ1-5 TRBV2 . . CASSVYISNQPQHF TGTGCCAGCAGTGTGTACATTAGCAATCAGCCCCAGCATTTT
TRBJ2-1 TRBV10-1 TRBD2 . CASGRGELGNEQFF TGCGCCAGCGGCCGGGGGGAGTTGGGCAATGAGCAGTTCTTC
TRBJ1-2 TRBV24-1 . . CATSVEGGTRYYGYTF TGTGCCACCAGTGTCGAGGGGGGGACGCGTTACTATGGCTACACCTTC
TRBJ1-5 TRBV7-8 TRBD1 . CASSLASRGQQPQHF TGTGCCAGCAGCTTAGCCAGCAGGGGGCAACAGCCCCAGCATTTT
TRBJ2-7 TRBV5-1 TRBD2 . CASSLSGRAPYEQYF TGCGCCAGCAGCCTTAGCGGGAGGGCCCCCTACGAGCAGTACTTC
TRBJ2-1 TRBV13 TRBD2 . CASSLATSGRGNEQFF TGTGCCAGCAGCTTAGCCACTAGCGGGAGGGGCAATGAGCAGTTCTTC
TRBJ2-2 TRBV7-2 TRBD1 . CASSGTGVTGELFF TGTGCCAGCAGCGGAACAGGGGTCACCGGGGAGCTGTTTTTT
TRBJ1-1 TRBV4-2 TRBD1 few CASSQDPGQALEAFF TGTGCCAGCAGCCAAGATCCGGGACAGGCCCTTGAAGCTTTCTTT
TRBJ2-5 TRBV5-5 TRBD2 . CASSSTSGSQETQYF TGTGCCAGCTCCTCGACTAGCGGGAGCCAAGAGACCCAGTACTTC
TRBJ2-1 TRBV30 TRBD2 . CAWDPGLEVYNEQFF TGTGCCTGGGACCCGGGACTAGAGGTTTACAATGAGCAGTTCTTC
TRBJ2-5 TRBV21-1 . . CASSARVRTSGSRETQYF TGTGCCAGCAGCGCAAGGGTAAGGACTAGCGGGAGTCGAGAGACCCAGTACTTC
TRBJ2-3 TRBV24-1 TRBD1 . CATSPTGFTDTQYF TGTGCCACCAGTCCGACAGGGTTCACAGATACGCAGTATTTT
TRBJ1-2 TRBV27 TRBD1 . CASSYSRTGFGYTF TGTGCCAGCAGCTATTCGAGGACAGGGTTCGGCTACACCTTC
TRBJ2-7 TRBV18 TRBD1 few CASSPLSPGQGAGEQYF TGTGCCAGCTCACCACTGAGTCCCGGACAGGGGGCTGGTGAGCAGTACTTC
TRBJ1-2 TRBV28 . few CASSSEPRIYGYTF TGTGCCAGCAGTTCCGAGCCCAGGATTTATGGCTACACCTTC
TRBJ2-1 TRBV19 . . CASSINDFDNEQFF TGTGCCAGTAGTATAAATGACTTTGACAATGAGCAGTTCTTC
TRBJ1-5 TRBV5-6 TRBD1 . CASSLSRQGVDQPQHF TGTGCCAGCAGCTTGAGTAGACAGGGGGTGGATCAGCCCCAGCATTTT
TRBJ2-1 TRBV7-9 . . CASIAPPGSYNEQFF TGTGCCAGCATCGCGCCTCCAGGGTCCTACAATGAGCAGTTCTTC
TRBJ2-5 TRBV5-1 TRBD1 once CASRGGTGTETQYF TGCGCCAGCAGGGGTGGGACAGGGACAGAGACCCAGTACTTC
TRBJ2-3 TRBV5-1 . . CASSYALGGTAGDTQYF TGCGCCAGCAGTTACGCATTAGGCGGGACCGCGGGAGATACGCAGTATTTT
TRBJ2-3 TRBV7-9 . . CASSLDGPEGTDTQYF TGTGCCAGCAGCTTAGATGGTCCAGAGGGCACAGATACGCAGTATTTT
TRBJ1-1 TRBV19 . . CASKSGAGRTEAFF TGTGCCAGTAAAAGCGGAGCGGGGCGGACTGAAGCTTTCTTT
TRBJ1-4 TRBV3-1/TRBV3-2 TRBD1 . CASSLNTGGEKLFF TGTGCCAGCAGCCTAAATACAGGGGGGGAAAAACTGTTTTTT
TRBJ2-5 TRBV5-4 . . CASTVFRGPASEETQYF TGTGCCAGCACCGTCTTCAGGGGTCCTGCGAGTGAAGAGACCCAGTACTTC
TRBJ1-5 TRBV11-2 . once CASSTTGFPEPQHF TGTGCCAGCAGCACAACGGGATTTCCGGAGCCCCAGCATTTT
TRBJ1-2 TRBV20-1 TRBD1 . CSASDTGTGDGGYTF TGCAGTGCTAGTGACACCGGGACAGGGGATGGTGGCTACACCTTC
TRBJ2-1 TRBV13 . . CASRPSGLSYNEQFF TGTGCCAGCAGGCCCAGCGGGCTCTCCTACAATGAGCAGTTCTTC
TRBJ1-5 TRBV28 TRBD1 . CASSFRGQGFQPQHF TGTGCCAGCAGCTTCCGGGGACAGGGGTTTCAGCCCCAGCATTTT
TRBJ2-5 TRBV20-1 . . CSASGPETQYF TGCAGTGCTAGCGGTCCTGAGACCCAGTACTTC
TRBJ2-5 TRBV5-4 TRBD2 once CASSLWTSGLRETQYF TGTGCCAGCAGCTTGTGGACTAGCGGTCTAAGGGAGACCCAGTACTTC
TRBJ1-1 TRBV9 TRBD1 few CASSAQGAMNTEAFF TGTGCCAGCAGCGCCCAGGGGGCGATGAACACTGAAGCTTTCTTT
TRBJ2-2 TRBV18 . . CASSPQQGRTGELFF TGTGCCAGCTCACCACAACAGGGTAGAACCGGGGAGCTGTTTTTT